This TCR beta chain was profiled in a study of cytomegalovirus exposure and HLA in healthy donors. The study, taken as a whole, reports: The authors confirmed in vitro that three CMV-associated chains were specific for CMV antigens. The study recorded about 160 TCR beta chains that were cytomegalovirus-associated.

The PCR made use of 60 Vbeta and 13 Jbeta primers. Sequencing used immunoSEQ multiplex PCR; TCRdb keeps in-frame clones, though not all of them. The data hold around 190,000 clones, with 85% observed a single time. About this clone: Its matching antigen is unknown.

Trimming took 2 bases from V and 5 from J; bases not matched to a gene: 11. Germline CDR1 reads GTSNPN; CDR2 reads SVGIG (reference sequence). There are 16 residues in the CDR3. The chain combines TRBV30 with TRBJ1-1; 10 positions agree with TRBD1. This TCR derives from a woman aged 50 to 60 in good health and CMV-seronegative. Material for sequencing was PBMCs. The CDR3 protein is CAWSPGLGQGETEAFF. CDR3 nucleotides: TGTGCCTGGAGTCCAGGCCTAGGACAGGGGGAGACTGAAGCTTTCTTT.